This entry is about one TCR beta chain. The CDR3 contains 14 residues. V shed 4 bases and J shed 4 bases, with 14 bases lying between them. CDR1 is MNHNS and CDR2 is SASEGT in the germline V gene. The sample is drawn from a study of graft-versus-host responses after intestinal transplantation. Profiling relied on immunoSEQ multiplex PCR, and the TCRdb table lists in-frame clones only, not all of them. This sample carries 40,000 or so clones, about 92% of them seen once, and the ten largest clones take less than 4%. V is TRBV6-1 and J is TRBJ2-7; D remains ambiguous. The clonotype was recovered from a human patient who received an intestinal transplant, so some T cells may come from the graft donor. The specimen was PBMCs, collected nearly 750 days after intestinal transplantation. CDR3 residues: CASSVPLRGYEQYF. In nucleotides, the CDR3 is TGTGCCAGCAGTGTCCCGCTTCGAGGATACGAGCAGTACTTC.